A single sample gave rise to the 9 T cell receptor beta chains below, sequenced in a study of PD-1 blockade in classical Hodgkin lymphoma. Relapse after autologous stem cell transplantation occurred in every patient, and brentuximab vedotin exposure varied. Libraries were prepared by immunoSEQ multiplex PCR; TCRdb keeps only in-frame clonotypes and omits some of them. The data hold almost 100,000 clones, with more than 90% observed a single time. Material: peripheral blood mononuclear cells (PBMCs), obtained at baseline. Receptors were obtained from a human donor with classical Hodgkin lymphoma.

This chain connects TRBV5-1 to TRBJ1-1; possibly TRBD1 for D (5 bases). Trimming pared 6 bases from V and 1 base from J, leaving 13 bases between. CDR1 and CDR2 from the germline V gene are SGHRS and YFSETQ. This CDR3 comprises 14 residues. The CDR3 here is CASTGLTGNTEAFF. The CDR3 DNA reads TGCGCCAGCACGGGTCTAACAGGGAACACTGAAGCTTTCTTT.

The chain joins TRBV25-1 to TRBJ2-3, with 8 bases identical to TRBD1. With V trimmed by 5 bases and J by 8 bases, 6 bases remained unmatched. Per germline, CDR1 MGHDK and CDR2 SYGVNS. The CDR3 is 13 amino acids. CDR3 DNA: TGTGCCAGCAGTACTGGACAGGGTACTACGCAGTATTTT. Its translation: CASSTGQGTTQYF.

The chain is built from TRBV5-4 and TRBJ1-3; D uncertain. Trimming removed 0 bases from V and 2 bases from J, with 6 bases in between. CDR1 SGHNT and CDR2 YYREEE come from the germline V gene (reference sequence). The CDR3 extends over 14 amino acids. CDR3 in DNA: TGTGCCAGCAGCTTGGGCAGAACTGGAAACACCATATATTTT. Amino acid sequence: CASSLGRTGNTIYF.

In DNA form, the CDR3 reads TGTGCCAGCTCACCTGGAGGGACAGGGAGTCAAGAGACCCAGTACTTC. Amino acids: CASSPGGTGSQETQYF. The V call is TRBV18, the J call TRBJ2-5; TRBD1 matches 9 bases. This CDR3 contains 16 residues. Germline CDR1 KGHSH, CDR2 LQKENI. Trimming cost V 3 bases and J 2 bases; bases outside gene matches: 7.

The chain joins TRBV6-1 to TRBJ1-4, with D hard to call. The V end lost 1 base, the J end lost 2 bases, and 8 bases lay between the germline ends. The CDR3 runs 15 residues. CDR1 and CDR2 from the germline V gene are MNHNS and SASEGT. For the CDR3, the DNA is TGTGCCAGCAGTGAAGAGTGGCAGACTAATGAAAAACTGTTTTTT. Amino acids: CASSEEWQTNEKLFF.

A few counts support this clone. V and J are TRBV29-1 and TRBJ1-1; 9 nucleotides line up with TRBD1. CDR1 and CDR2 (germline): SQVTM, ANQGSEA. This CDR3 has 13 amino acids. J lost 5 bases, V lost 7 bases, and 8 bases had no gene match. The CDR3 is CSALGQGRTEAFF. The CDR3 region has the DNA TGCAGCGCATTGGGACAGGGAAGGACTGAAGCTTTCTTT.

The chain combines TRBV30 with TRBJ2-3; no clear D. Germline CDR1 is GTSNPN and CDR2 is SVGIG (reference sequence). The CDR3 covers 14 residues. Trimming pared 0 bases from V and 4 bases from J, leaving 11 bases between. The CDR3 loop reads CAWSVNRPPDTQYF. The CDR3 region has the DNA TGTGCCTGGAGTGTAAACCGCCCGCCAGATACGCAGTATTTT.

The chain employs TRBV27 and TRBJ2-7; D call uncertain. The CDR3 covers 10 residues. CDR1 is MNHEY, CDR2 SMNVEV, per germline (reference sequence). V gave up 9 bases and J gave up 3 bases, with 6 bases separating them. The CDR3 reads CASGDYEQYF. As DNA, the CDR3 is TGTGCCAGTGGAGACTACGAGCAGTACTTC.

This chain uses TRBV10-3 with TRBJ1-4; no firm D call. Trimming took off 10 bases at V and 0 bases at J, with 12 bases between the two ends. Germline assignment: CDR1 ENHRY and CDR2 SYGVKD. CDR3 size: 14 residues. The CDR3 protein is CATARAATNEKLFF. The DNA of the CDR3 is TGTGCCACCGCAAGGGCCGCAACTAATGAAAAACTGTTTTTT.